This passage covers 21 T cell receptor beta chains from one sample sequenced in a study of vaccination and CD4 T cells after COVID-19. Treatment denoted: approximately 11-day PBMC culture with coronavirus spike peptide pools or control peptides (ViraFEST assay). The assay that was used to sequence DNA from cultured CD4+ T cells was the Oncomine TCR Beta short-read assay. One entry per CDR3 protein, called by TCRdb with MiXCR from the PCR reads. The data contain about 12,000 distinct CDR3 sequences, roughly 44% of them singletons. Their target antigens are unknown. Sequencing used cultured CD4+ T cells from blood, obtained after SARS-CoV-2 vaccination. These receptors were collected from a human donor with COVID-19.

Written as DNA, the CDR3 is TGTGCCAGCAGTTTATCGATAAAGGTGGCTAGCGGATCCACAGATACGCAGTATTTT. Amino acids: CASSLSIKVASGSTDTQYF. The J gene is TRBJ2-3, the V gene TRBV27; the match to TRBD2 covers 7 bases. Unmatched junction bases numbered 14, after V lost 0 bases and J lost 2 bases. This CDR3 spans 19 amino acids. Germline CDR1 is MNHEY and CDR2 is SMNVEV (reference sequence).

This clonotype was seen more than once but under ten times. The chain combines TRBV6-1 with TRBJ1-1, with D perhaps TRBD1 (6 bases). This CDR3 is 14 amino acids long. Deletions cut 7 bases from V and 1 base from J, with 13 bases between. CDR1 is MNHNS and CDR2 is SASEGT in the germline V gene. The CDR3 is CASTLWGQNTEAFF. CDR3 bases: TGTGCCAGCACCCTCTGGGGGCAGAACACTGAAGCTTTCTTT.

This clonotype has a handful of counts. J is TRBJ1-2 and V is TRBV7-3; D not certain. This CDR3 has 16 residues. V gave up 7 bases and J gave up 0 bases, with 18 bases separating them. Germline V gives CDR1 SGHTA, CDR2 FQGTGA. In DNA form, the CDR3 reads TGTGCCAGCACTCCTAAGGGTAGGTCCCCTAACTATGGCTACACCTTC. It specifies CASTPKGRSPNYGYTF.

The chain has TRBV6-2 or TRBV6-3 and TRBJ2-5, with D perhaps TRBD2 (5 bases). From germline, CDR1 is MNHEY and CDR2 SVGEGT. V was cut by 10 bases and J by 7 bases, with 22 bases left in between. The CDR3 length is 14 residues. The DNA of the CDR3 is TGTGCCACAGTAGAGACGGGGTCAGTGGGGACCCAGTACTTC. Its translation is CATVETGSVGTQYF.

The DNA of the CDR3 is TGTGCCAGCAGCTTGGTAGGGCGGTCCTACGAGCAGTACTTC. Translated, it gives CASSLVGRSYEQYF. V and J are TRBV5-5 and TRBJ2-7; D gene unclear. V lost 0 bases and J lost 1, with 8 bases in between. The CDR3 extends over 14 amino acids. Germline values: CDR1 SGHKS, CDR2 YYEKEE (reference sequence).

This clonotype was found once. This sequence joins TRBV20-1 and TRBJ1-2; D gene ambiguous. CDR1 is DFQATT and CDR2 is SNEGSKA in the germline V gene (reference sequence). This CDR3 has 11 amino acids. CDR3 in amino acids: CRAGFPYGYTF. In DNA form, the CDR3 reads TGCAGGGCCGGTTTCCCCTATGGCTACACCTTC.

This clonotype showed up just once. V and J are TRBV6-5 and TRBJ2-7; D is possibly TRBD2 (6 bases). The germline V gene encodes CDR1 MNHEY and CDR2 SVGAGI. The CDR3 extends over 12 amino acids. V was pared by 2 bases and J by 6 bases, with 8 bases between. The CDR3 spells CASSYGGSEQYF. The CDR3 nucleotides are TGTGCCAGCAGTTACGGAGGGTCCGAGCAGTACTTC.

This clonotype came up a few times. This chain connects TRBV7-8 to TRBJ1-6, with D possibly TRBD1 on 6 matching bases. The CDR3 extends over 13 amino acids. V was shortened by 5 bases and J by 14 bases, with 16 bases between the two germline ends. CDR1 is SGHVS and CDR2 is FQNEAQ in the germline V gene. CDR3 region: CASSPRGGLTLHF. For the CDR3, the DNA is TGTGCCAGCAGCCCCAGAGGGGGTCTAACCCTCCACTTT.

This clonotype has a handful of counts. The chain combines TRBV28 with TRBJ1-3; the D gene is possibly TRBD1 (6 bases). Trimming removed 6 bases from V and 0 bases from J, with 9 bases in between. This CDR3 has 14 amino acids. The germline V gene encodes CDR1 MDHEN and CDR2 SYDVKM. CDR3 nucleotide sequence: TGTGCCAGCAGAGACAGGACCTCTGGAAACACCATATATTTT. Translating gives CASRDRTSGNTIYF.

In this sample, this clonotype turned up a few times. The J gene is TRBJ1-6, the V gene TRBV2, with D perhaps TRBD1 (5 bases). Germline CDR1 reads SNHLY; CDR2 reads FYNNEI. Trimming took off 6 bases at V and 10 bases at J, with 13 bases between the two ends. The CDR3 has 13 residues. The CDR3 spells CASRDTRASPLHF. CDR3 in DNA: TGTGCCAGCAGGGACACCAGGGCCTCACCCCTCCACTTT.

This chain connects TRBV9 to TRBJ1-2; D remains ambiguous. Germline V gene sequence: CDR1 SGDLS, CDR2 YYNGEE. This CDR3 has 15 amino acids. The V gene lost 3 bases and the J gene lost 3 bases, with 15 bases spanning the gap. CDR3 loop: CASSAQSVGHYGYTF. The CDR3 DNA is TGTGCCAGCAGCGCACAGTCGGTTGGGCACTATGGCTACACCTTC.

The gene calls are TRBV11-3 and TRBJ2-1; 8 bases fit TRBD2. This CDR3 contains 16 residues. Germline-derived CDR1 and CDR2 are SGHNT and YENEEA. V was pared by 5 bases and J by 1 base, with 7 bases of the junction left unmatched. DNA of the CDR3: TGTGCCAGCAGCCACGGGGGGGCCGCTTCCTACAATGAGCAGTTCTTC. Translated: CASSHGGAASYNEQFF.

V is TRBV10-3 and J is TRBJ1-1; D remains ambiguous. The CDR3 runs to 13 residues. Deletions cut 6 bases from V and 0 bases from J, with 8 bases between. The V gene's germline CDR1 is ENHRY and CDR2 SYGVKD. CDR3 bases: TGTGCCATCAGCACAACGATGAACACTGAAGCTTTCTTT. Its protein product is CAISTTMNTEAFF.

The chain uses TRBV2 and TRBJ2-3, with 9 bases that match TRBD2. Germline V gene data show CDR1 as SNHLY and CDR2 as FYNNEI. V lost 2 bases to trimming and J lost 4 bases; unmatched junction nucleotides: 4. The CDR3 has 15 residues. As DNA, the CDR3 is TGTGCCAGCAGTGAAAGCGGGGGGTTCCCAGATACGCAGTATTTT. Translating gives CASSESGGFPDTQYF. Combining the CDR3 with reference TRBV2 and TRBJ2-3 gives the whole variable domain EPEVTQTPSHQVTQMGQEVILRCVPISNHLYFYWYRQILGQKVEFLVSFYNNEISEKSEIFDDQFSVERPDGSNFTLKIRSTKLEDSAMYFCASSESGGFPDTQYFGPGTRLTVL.

This clonotype has more than one count but fewer than ten. The CDR3 bases are TGTGCCAGCAGCTTTATACGAGGCCAGAGCTCCTACAATGAGCAGTTCTTC. The encoded protein is CASSFIRGQSSYNEQFF. The rearrangement joins TRBV7-8 to TRBJ2-1; D remains ambiguous. The germline gives CDR1 SGHVS, CDR2 FQNEAQ. The CDR3 is made up of 17 amino acids. Trimming took off 3 bases at V and 0 bases at J, with 15 bases between the two ends.

This clonotype has more than one count but fewer than ten. The chain couples TRBV21-1 to TRBJ2-7; the table's D call, TRBD1, was not checked against the DNA. TRBV21-1 is termed a pseudogene. The CDR3 is 16 amino acids. The CDR3 protein is CASREPGQGGRGEQYF. The CDR3, as DNA: TGTGCCAGCAGAGAACCGGGACAGGGAGGTCGAGGCGAGCAGTACTTC.

Comments on this clonotype: Its ends do not fully match the called genes, so a read error is possible. The gene calls are TRBV7-7 and TRBJ2-3, with TRBD2 identical over 9 bases. The CDR3 extends over 15 amino acids. Germline V CDR1 and CDR2: SSHAT, FNYEAQ (reference sequence). CDR3 in amino acids: CASSLGGGATDTQYF. The DNA for the CDR3 is TGTGCTAGCAGTTTGGGCGGGGGGGCCACAGATACGCAGTATTTT.

This clonotype was counted a few times. J is TRBJ2-2 and V is TRBV5-8, with 8 bases fitting TRBD1. Per the germline V gene, CDR1 is SGHTS and CDR2 is YDEGEE. This CDR3 has 14 amino acids. The junction had 3 bases not matched to a gene; V was cut back by 0 bases and J by 8 bases. CDR3 sequence: CASSLGTGPGELFF. The CDR3 DNA reads as TGTGCCAGCAGCTTGGGGACAGGGCCGGGGGAGCTGTTTTTT.

This chain uses TRBV19 with TRBJ2-3, with TRBD2 matching 11 bases. This CDR3 is 16 amino acids long. The germline V gene has CDR1 LNHDA and CDR2 SQIVND (reference sequence). J lost 1 base, V lost 4 bases, and 4 bases had no gene match. CDR3 sequence reads: CASSKGTSGGTDTQYF. Here the CDR3 DNA reads TGTGCCAGTAGTAAAGGGACTAGCGGAGGCACAGATACGCAGTATTTT. The variable domain in full, completed from reference TRBV19 and TRBJ2-3, reads DGGITQSPKYLFRKEGQNVTLSCEQNLNHDAMYWYRQDPGQGLRLIYYSQIVNDFQKGDIAEGYSVSREKKESFPLTVTSAQKNPTAFYLCASSKGTSGGTDTQYFGPGTRLTVL.

This rearrangement joins TRBV6-1 to TRBJ2-7, with D tentatively TRBD1 (6 bases). The CDR3 loop spans 15 amino acids. Germline-derived CDR1 and CDR2 are MNHNS and SASEGT. V lost 2 bases, J lost 2 bases, and 13 bases lay in between. This CDR3 reads CASSEPGAFTYEQYF. The CDR3 bases are TGTGCCAGCAGTGAACCAGGGGCCTTTACCTACGAGCAGTACTTC.

The chain employs TRBV20-1 and TRBJ2-1; D may be TRBD1 (5 bases). V was cut by 0 bases and J by 2 bases, with 11 bases left in between. The CDR3 has 15 residues. Germline V gene lookup returns CDR1 DFQATT and CDR2 SNEGSKA (reference sequence). CDR3 nucleotide sequence: TGCAGTGCTAGAGAACGTGGGGCACCCTACAATGAGCAGTTCTTC. It yields the protein CSARERGAPYNEQFF.